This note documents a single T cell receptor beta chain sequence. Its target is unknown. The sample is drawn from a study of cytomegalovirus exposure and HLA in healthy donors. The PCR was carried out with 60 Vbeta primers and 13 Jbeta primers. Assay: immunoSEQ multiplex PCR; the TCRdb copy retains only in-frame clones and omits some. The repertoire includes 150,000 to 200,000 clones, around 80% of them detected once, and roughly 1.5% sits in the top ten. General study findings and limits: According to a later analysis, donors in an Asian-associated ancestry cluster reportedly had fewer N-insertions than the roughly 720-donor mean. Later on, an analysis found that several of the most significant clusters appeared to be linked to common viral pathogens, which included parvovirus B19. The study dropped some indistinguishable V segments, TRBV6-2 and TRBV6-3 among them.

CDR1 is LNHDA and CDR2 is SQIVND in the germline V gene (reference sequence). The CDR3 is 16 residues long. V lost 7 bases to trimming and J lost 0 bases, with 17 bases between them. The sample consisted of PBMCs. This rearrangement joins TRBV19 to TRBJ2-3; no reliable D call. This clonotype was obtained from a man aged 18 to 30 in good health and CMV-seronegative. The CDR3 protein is CASTPGFGKSTDTQYF. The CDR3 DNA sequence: TGTGCCAGTACCCCCGGGTTTGGCAAGAGCACAGATACGCAGTATTTT.